One and the same sample provided the 29 T cell receptor beta chains below, sequenced in a study of T cell responses to AZD1222 COVID-19 vaccine. The method was immunoSEQ multiplex PCR; TCRdb's version includes in-frame clones alone and lacks a portion of them. The sample shows tens of thousands of clones, approximately 88% of them seen only once. This sample comprised peripheral blood, obtained on day 0 of AZD1222 vaccination. The receptors come from an adult in good health.

This chain uses TRBV30 with TRBJ1-4; TRBD1 matches 7 bases. The CDR3 runs 15 residues. V lost 1 base, J lost 3 bases, and 5 bases stayed unmatched. The germline CDR1 and CDR2 sequences are GTSNPN and SVGIG (reference sequence). CDR3 DNA sequence: TGTGCCTGGAGTGGACGACAGGGATCTAATGAAAAACTGTTTTTT. Translated, it gives CAWSGRQGSNEKLFF.

This chain joins TRBV5-1 and TRBJ1-4; D is perhaps TRBD1 (6 bases). CDR1 is SGHRS and CDR2 is YFSETQ in the germline V gene. The V end was cut by 4 bases, the J end by 4 bases, with 14 bases between. CDR3 length: 15 amino acids. The CDR3, as DNA: TGCGCCAGCAGCCTTAGGGGGTCGAGTAATGAAAAACTGTTTTTT. Translated, it gives CASSLRGSSNEKLFF.

The rearrangement uses TRBV5-1 and TRBJ1-5; a weak D match, TRBD1 (6 bases). V was clipped by 4 bases and J by 5 bases, with 19 bases between them. The CDR3 has 16 amino acids. CDR1 and CDR2 from the germline V gene are SGHRS and YFSETQ. The chain's CDR3 is CASSPGITGFDQPQHF. The CDR3 DNA reads as TGCGCCAGCAGCCCAGGAATTACAGGGTTCGATCAGCCCCAGCATTTT.

The genes are TRBV7-9 and TRBJ1-2; D gene unclear. V gave up 2 bases and J gave up 6 bases, with 7 bases separating them. The CDR3 is 12 residues long. CDR1 SEHNR and CDR2 FQNEAQ come from the germline V gene (reference sequence). CDR3 nucleotides: TGTGCCAGCAGCTTAAATGGGGATGGCTACACCTTC. Residues: CASSLNGDGYTF.

This clone was seen only once. This sequence joins TRBV29-1 and TRBJ1-1, with D hard to call. The CDR3 is made up of 12 amino acids. The germline CDR1 and CDR2 sequences are SQVTM and ANQGSEA. Between the trimmed V and J ends, which lost 5 bases and 5 bases, there was a span of 12 bases. CDR3: CSVLVGWTEAFF. The CDR3 DNA is TGCAGCGTTTTAGTGGGATGGACTGAAGCTTTCTTT.

The sample holds one count of this clone. The rearrangement links TRBV5-4 to TRBJ1-1, with D possibly being TRBD1 (6 bases). This CDR3 contains 12 residues. The germline gives CDR1 SGHNT, CDR2 YYREEE (reference sequence). Trimming stripped 7 bases from V and 1 base from J, with 8 bases between. CDR3 nucleotides: TGTGCCAGCGGACAGACGAACACTGAAGCTTTCTTT. Its protein product is CASGQTNTEAFF.

The CDR3 sequence: CASSFTPGAGVYEQYF. The CDR3 DNA reads TGTGCCAGCAGCTTCACCCCGGGGGCAGGGGTCTACGAGCAGTACTTC. The genes are TRBV5-8 and TRBJ2-7; either TRBD1 or TRBD2 may fit D (6 bases each). Trimming pared 2 bases from V and 3 bases from J, leaving 18 bases between. Per the germline V gene, CDR1 is SGHTS and CDR2 is YDEGEE. The CDR3 loop spans 16 amino acids.

The chain couples TRBV4-2 to TRBJ1-5, with 7 nucleotides matching TRBD1. Germline CDR1 LGHNA, CDR2 YNFKEQ. The CDR3 has 15 residues. J lost 2 bases, V lost 1 base, and 2 bases had no gene match. The CDR3 nucleotides read TGTGCCAGCAGCCAAGCTACAGGGGGCAATCAGCCCCAGCATTTT. It yields the protein CASSQATGGNQPQHF.

The CDR3 reads CASSQGLGQYF. The CDR3 DNA is TGTGCCAGCAGCCAGGGGCTGGGGCAGTACTTC. The chain has TRBV3-1 (or the pseudogene TRBV3-2) and TRBJ2-7, with a weak D call TRBD1 (5 bases). This CDR3 has 11 residues. Germline V gene sequence: CDR1 LGHDT, CDR2 YNNKEL (reference sequence). V lost 3 bases, J lost 9 bases, and 9 bases lay in between.

The chain combines TRBV30 with TRBJ2-7, with a possible D match to TRBD1 (5 bases). This CDR3 is built from 13 residues. Per the germline V gene, CDR1 is GTSNPN and CDR2 is SVGIG (reference sequence). V gave up 1 base and J gave up 3 bases, with 10 bases separating them. The CDR3 reads CAWSEDTDYEQYF. Here the CDR3 DNA reads TGTGCCTGGAGTGAGGACACCGACTACGAGCAGTACTTC. The entire variable domain, with the rest obtained from reference TRBV30 and TRBJ2-7, is as follows: SQTIHQWPATLVQPVGSPLSLECTVEGTSNPNLYWYRQAAGRGLQLLFYSVGIGQISSEVPQNLSASRPQDRQFILSSKKLLLSDSGFYLCAWSEDTDYEQYFGPGTRLTVT.

This clone was seen only once. Here the CDR3 DNA reads TGTGCCAGCAGTTACGACAGTGATGAAAAACTGTTTTTT. Amino acid sequence: CASSYDSDEKLFF. The rearrangement links TRBV6-5 to TRBJ1-4, with D possibly TRBD1 on 5 matching bases. The V gene's germline CDR1 is MNHEY and CDR2 SVGAGI. The CDR3 runs 13 residues. V lost 2 bases and J lost 6, with 7 bases in between.

The rearrangement uses TRBV11-2 and TRBJ2-1; D might be TRBD1 (5 bases). The CDR3 is 14 amino acids. The V end was cut by 1 base, the J end by 9 bases, with 13 bases between. Per germline, CDR1 SGHAT and CDR2 FQNNGV. The CDR3 region has the DNA TGTGCCAGCAGCTTAGGACAGCCTGCAGGTGAGCAGTTCTTC. Translation gives CASSLGQPAGEQFF.

V and J are TRBV7-9 and TRBJ2-1; D is undetermined. V gave up 7 bases and J gave up 10 bases, with 14 bases separating them. CDR1 and CDR2 from the germline V gene are SEHNR and FQNEAQ (reference sequence). This CDR3 contains 12 residues. The CDR3 nucleotides are TGTGCCAGCACCTCATCGATCGGGGAGCAGTTCTTC. It codes for CASTSSIGEQFF.

The gene calls are TRBV12-3 or TRBV12-4 and TRBJ2-7, with 9 bases that match TRBD2. The CDR3 consists of 13 residues. With 6 bases clipped from V and 3 bases from J, the junction kept 3 bases outside the gene matches. CDR3 in DNA: TGTGCCAGCAGGCGGGGGGGCGACTACGAGCAGTACTTC. It specifies CASRRGGDYEQYF.

The chain links TRBV27 to TRBJ2-7; a weak D match, TRBD1 (6 bases). The V end was cut by 4 bases, the J end by 2 bases, with 9 bases between. This CDR3 is 13 amino acids long. The germline gives CDR1 MNHEY, CDR2 SMNVEV (reference sequence). This chain's CDR3 is CASSSWGPYEQYF. In DNA, the CDR3 is TGTGCCAGCAGTTCCTGGGGGCCCTACGAGCAGTACTTC.

This sequence joins TRBV3-1 (or the pseudogene TRBV3-2) and TRBJ2-1, with TRBD2 matching over 8 bases. The germline gives CDR1 LGHDT, CDR2 YNNKEL (reference sequence). The CDR3 is made up of 15 amino acids. V lost 1 base and J lost 4; bases outside the gene matches: 3. CDR3 DNA: TGTGCCAGCAGCCAAGTTAGCGGGGAATACAATGAGCAGTTCTTC. This sequence encodes CASSQVSGEYNEQFF.

The chain employs TRBV30 and TRBJ1-1; D is undetermined. CDR1 is GTSNPN, CDR2 SVGIG, per germline (reference sequence). The CDR3 runs to 11 residues. The V and J ends lost 0 bases and 10 bases respectively, with 9 bases between them. The chain's CDR3 is CAWSVTVGAFF. In DNA form, the CDR3 reads TGTGCCTGGAGTGTCACCGTCGGAGCTTTCTTT.

The chain is built from TRBV14 and TRBJ2-5, with TRBD2 matching 16 bases. The J segment lost 1 base and the V segment lost 4 bases, leaving 6 bases of the junction unmatched. The germline V gene encodes CDR1 SGHDN and CDR2 FVKESK. CDR3 length equals 18 residues. The DNA of the CDR3 is TGTGCCAGCAGCCCCGGGACTAGCGGGGGGGCCTTCCAAGAGACCCAGTACTTC. Translated: CASSPGTSGGAFQETQYF.

The CDR3 coding sequence is TGTGCTAGTGGTTTGGTTTACCTTTTCCGGGACAGGGGACAAGAATCGCAAGAGACCCAGTACTTC. Translation gives CASGLVYLFRDRGQESQETQYF. This chain connects TRBV12-5 to TRBJ2-5; the match to TRBD1 covers 10 bases. V trimming: 0 bases; J trimming: 2 bases; junction bases outside the gene matches: 21. Germline values: CDR1 LGHNT, CDR2 FRNRAP. This CDR3 comprises 22 residues.

CDR3 coding DNA: TGTGCCAGTAGTGCCCCGGAGGGCTTTGGCGGCTACACCTTC. Translated: CASSAPEGFGGYTF. This sequence joins TRBV19 and TRBJ1-2, with D hard to call. The CDR3 is made up of 14 amino acids. V lost 5 bases, J lost 8 bases, and 18 bases lay in between. CDR1 and CDR2 (germline): LNHDA, SQIVND (reference sequence).

The chain uses TRBV27 and TRBJ1-2; the match to TRBD1 covers 7 bases. Germline CDR1 is MNHEY and CDR2 is SMNVEV (reference sequence). The CDR3 consists of 16 residues. J gave up 3 bases and V 5 bases, and 12 bases lay outside the gene matches. This CDR3 reads CASSQTGTDSYYGYTF. The CDR3 DNA is TGTGCCAGCAGTCAGACAGGGACTGATTCTTACTATGGCTACACCTTC.

This rearrangement joins TRBV6-5 to TRBJ1-3, with TRBD1 as a possible D gene (6 bases). Per the germline V gene, CDR1 is MNHEY and CDR2 is SVGAGI. The CDR3 sequence is 16 residues long. Deletions cut 0 bases from V and 3 bases from J, with 12 bases between. CDR3 sequence: CASSYSSGAGGNTIYF. The CDR3 bases are TGTGCCAGCAGTTACTCGTCGGGGGCTGGTGGAAACACCATATATTTT.

This clone was picked up one time. The gene calls are TRBV3-1 (or the pseudogene TRBV3-2) and TRBJ2-7; 8 bases are a match to TRBD2. The CDR3 is 15 amino acids. Germline CDR1 reads LGHDT; CDR2 reads YNNKEL (reference sequence). The V segment lost 3 bases and the J segment 5 bases; nucleotides outside the gene matches: 9. As DNA, the CDR3 is TGTGCCAGCAGCCACGCCAGCGGGAGACTCCACGAGCAGTACTTC. It yields the protein CASSHASGRLHEQYF.

V is TRBV11-3 and J is TRBJ2-4; 11 bases align to TRBD1. Germline V CDR1 and CDR2: SGHNT, YENEEA. The CDR3 has 15 residues. With V trimmed by 6 bases and J by 9 bases, 10 bases remained unmatched. The CDR3: CASSLSSGTGGIQYF. The CDR3 bases are TGTGCCAGCAGTCTCTCCTCCGGGACAGGGGGCATTCAGTACTTC.

On this clone itself: At one end, the junction sequence differs from germline, possibly due to a read error. V usage is TRBV6-5 and J usage is TRBJ2-7; 9 bases map to TRBD2. This CDR3 comprises 16 residues. CDR1 and CDR2 from the germline V gene are MNHEY and SVGAGI. CDR3 in amino acids: CASSYASGVTSDEQYF. The CDR3 DNA reads TGTGCCAGCAGTTATGCTAGCGGGGTAACCTCCGACGAGCAGTACTTC.

The chain couples TRBV29-1 to TRBJ2-1, with 7 bases identical to TRBD2. The germline gives CDR1 SQVTM, CDR2 ANQGSEA. The J segment lost 0 bases and the V segment lost 2 bases, leaving 4 bases of the junction unmatched. The CDR3 is 15 amino acids. CDR3 protein: CSVESSGDSYNEQFF. CDR3 coding DNA: TGCAGCGTTGAATCTAGCGGTGACTCCTACAATGAGCAGTTCTTC.

This sequence joins TRBV5-4 and TRBJ1-2; D is ambiguous. The V gene's germline CDR1 is SGHNT and CDR2 YYREEE (reference sequence). The V end was cut by 1 base, the J end by 0 bases, with 13 bases between. This CDR3 has 16 residues. Here the CDR3 reads CASSLRTGWANYGYTF. CDR3 bases: TGTGCCAGCAGCTTGAGAACGGGGTGGGCTAACTATGGCTACACCTTC. Full variable domain (rest looked up from reference TRBV5-4 and TRBJ1-2): ETGVTQSPTHLIKTRGQQVTLRCSSQSGHNTVSWYQQALGQGPQFIFQYYREEENGRGNFPPRFSGLQFPNYSSELNVNALELDDSALYLCASSLRTGWANYGYTFGSGTRLTVV.

This clone was picked up a small number of times. The chain links TRBV7-3 to TRBJ1-2; D gene uncertain. CDR1 and CDR2 from the germline V gene are SGHTA and FQGTGA. The CDR3 loop spans 12 amino acids. The V gene lost 6 bases and the J gene lost 4 bases, with 9 bases spanning the gap. CDR3 region: CASSQEGYGYTF. The CDR3 DNA sequence: TGTGCCAGCAGTCAGGAGGGCTATGGCTACACCTTC.

The chain joins TRBV2 to TRBJ2-5; possibly TRBD1 for D (6 bases). The germline gives CDR1 SNHLY, CDR2 FYNNEI. V was pared by 6 bases and J by 5 bases, with 16 bases between. The CDR3 length is 14 residues. The CDR3 DNA reads TGTGCCAGCAGCGCACAGGGCGGTGTGGAGACCCAGTACTTC. Amino acids: CASSAQGGVETQYF.